This is a list of T cell receptor beta chains from one sample in a study of blood T cell repertoires in COVID-19. TCRdb keeps only in-frame clones here, not all; method: immunoSEQ multiplex PCR. This repertoire shows roughly 73,000 clones, over 75% found once; its top ten account for about 30%. Sequencing was done on a sample of peripheral blood. Source of these receptors: a woman of 80 years or more with active or convalescent COVID-19. The CDR3 runs from the conserved cysteine through the conserved F or W. Each record gives: CDR3 protein, CDR3 DNA, J gene, D gene, clone size, CDR3 length, V gene. D genes are given only for firm matches. Clone size is shown for a subset of rows, as once, few, many or a class of expanded clone.

CDR3: CASSYSPRGPDTQYF
DNA: TGTGCCAGCAGTTACTCGCCCAGGGGACCAGATACGCAGTATTTT
J: TRBJ2-3
D: .
size: few
length: 15
V: TRBV6-6

CDR3: CASSPAGGQDTQYF
DNA: TGTGCCAGCAGCCCCGCGGGGGGACAAGATACGCAGTATTTT
J: TRBJ2-3
D: TRBD2
size: .
length: 14
V: TRBV13

CDR3: CASSLGGYGYTF
DNA: TGTGCCAGCAGTTTAGGAGGGTATGGCTACACCTTC
J: TRBJ1-2
D: .
size: once
length: 12
V: TRBV28

CDR3: CASSQGLTGRYGYTF
DNA: TGCGCCAGCAGCCAAGGTCTGACCGGGAGGTATGGCTACACCTTC
J: TRBJ1-2
D: .
size: .
length: 15
V: TRBV4-3

CDR3: CASSFLSSGRSTDTQYF
DNA: TGTGCCAGCAGCTTCCTATCTAGCGGGAGAAGCACAGATACGCAGTATTTT
J: TRBJ2-3
D: TRBD2
size: once
length: 17
V: TRBV7-9

CDR3: CATSAPVRGGNYEQYF
DNA: TGTGCCACCAGTGCCCCTGTTAGGGGGGGCAACTACGAGCAGTACTTC
J: TRBJ2-7
D: .
size: .
length: 16
V: TRBV24-1

CDR3: CASSIDHRRMENHMNTEAFF
DNA: TGTGCCAGTAGTATAGATCACAGGAGAATGGAGAATCACATGAACACTGAAGCTTTCTTT
J: TRBJ1-1
D: .
size: .
length: 20
V: TRBV19

CDR3: CARTDWRALGYTEAFF
DNA: TGTGCCAGGACGGATTGGCGGGCACTGGGGTACACTGAAGCTTTCTTT
J: TRBJ1-1
D: .
size: .
length: 16
V: TRBV19

CDR3: CASRGVGGPNTEAFF
DNA: TGTGCCAGCAGGGGAGTCGGTGGGCCGAACACTGAAGCTTTCTTT
J: TRBJ1-1
D: .
size: .
length: 15
V: TRBV2

CDR3: CASSLRTVYNSPLHF
DNA: TGTGCCAGCAGCCTCCGGACAGTTTATAATTCACCCCTCCACTTT
J: TRBJ1-6
D: .
size: once
length: 15
V: TRBV5-4

CDR3: CASSLRAQERRETQYF
DNA: TGTGCCAGCAGCTTGAGGGCCCAAGAAAGGAGAGAGACCCAGTACTTC
J: TRBJ2-5
D: .
size: .
length: 16
V: TRBV7-9

CDR3: CASSLGQGQPREQYF
DNA: TGTGCCAGCAGCTTAGGCCAGGGCCAGCCTCGCGAGCAGTACTTC
J: TRBJ2-7
D: .
size: .
length: 15
V: TRBV13

CDR3: CASSLQLEGDTQYF
DNA: TGTGCCAGCAGTCTTCAACTGGAGGGAGATACGCAGTATTTT
J: TRBJ2-3
D: .
size: .
length: 14
V: TRBV9

CDR3: CAWSRAEEKLFF
DNA: TGTGCCTGGAGTCGCGCGGAGGAAAAACTGTTTTTT
J: TRBJ1-4
D: .
size: .
length: 12
V: TRBV30

CDR3: CASSLLQGDGAFF
DNA: TGCGCCAGCAGCTTGTTACAGGGCGACGGAGCTTTCTTT
J: TRBJ1-1
D: .
size: once
length: 13
V: TRBV5-1

CDR3: CAWSLASNQPQHF
DNA: TGTGCCTGGAGTCTAGCTAGCAATCAGCCCCAGCATTTT
J: TRBJ1-5
D: .
size: .
length: 13
V: TRBV30

CDR3: CASSVVFGNEQFF
DNA: TGTGCCAGCAGCGTAGTGTTCGGGAATGAGCAGTTCTTC
J: TRBJ2-1
D: .
size: .
length: 13
V: TRBV9

CDR3: CAIREDRVDGYTF
DNA: TGTGCCATCAGGGAGGACAGGGTGGATGGCTACACCTTC
J: TRBJ1-2
D: TRBD1
size: .
length: 13
V: TRBV10-3

CDR3: CASSFIHRTGDKNLENIQYF
DNA: TGCGCCAGCAGCTTCATACACCGGACAGGGGATAAGAATTTGGAAAACATTCAGTACTTC
J: TRBJ2-4
D: TRBD1
size: .
length: 20
V: TRBV5-1

CDR3: CASSVEGGHSYNEQFF
DNA: TGCGCCAGCAGCGTGGAAGGGGGACACTCCTACAATGAGCAGTTCTTC
J: TRBJ2-1
D: .
size: .
length: 16
V: TRBV5-1

CDR3: CASSLGAGHQPQHF
DNA: TGTGCCAGCAGTTTAGGGGCAGGGCATCAGCCCCAGCATTTT
J: TRBJ1-5
D: .
size: .
length: 14
V: TRBV28

CDR3: CASSLPGQLVNIQYF
DNA: TGTGCCAGCAGCTTACCGGGACAGTTGGTGAACATTCAGTACTTC
J: TRBJ2-4
D: TRBD1
size: .
length: 15
V: TRBV7-2

CDR3: CASRGTSGVNEQFF
DNA: TGTGCCAGCAGGGGGACTAGCGGGGTTAATGAGCAGTTCTTC
J: TRBJ2-1
D: TRBD2
size: .
length: 14
V: TRBV6-5

CDR3: CASSYSFFSYNEQFF
DNA: TGTGCCAGCAGTTACAGCTTCTTCTCCTACAATGAGCAGTTCTTC
J: TRBJ2-1
D: .
size: .
length: 15
V: TRBV6-2/TRBV6-3

CDR3: CASSPSGGMNTEAFF
DNA: TGTGCCAGCAGTCCCTCGGGAGGGATGAACACTGAAGCTTTCTTT
J: TRBJ1-1
D: .
size: .
length: 15
V: TRBV28

CDR3: CASLGDSYNSPLHF
DNA: TGTGCCAGCCTCGGGGACAGCTATAATTCACCCCTCCACTTT
J: TRBJ1-6
D: TRBD1
size: .
length: 14
V: TRBV2

CDR3: CATRDRGLNEQYF
DNA: TGTGCCACCCGGGACAGGGGTCTTAACGAGCAGTACTTC
J: TRBJ2-7
D: TRBD1
size: few
length: 13
V: TRBV19

CDR3: CASSLRNGQYF
DNA: TGTGCCAGCAGTTTACGTAACGGGCAGTACTTC
J: TRBJ2-7
D: .
size: once
length: 11
V: TRBV28

CDR3: CASSGRGGTGRSTDTQYF
DNA: TGTGCCAGCAGCGGCCGGGGCGGAACAGGGCGGAGCACAGATACGCAGTATTTT
J: TRBJ2-3
D: .
size: once
length: 18
V: TRBV11-3

CDR3: CASSSGTGGSVEQFF
DNA: TGCGCCAGCAGCTCCGGGACAGGGGGATCGGTTGAGCAGTTCTTC
J: TRBJ2-1
D: TRBD1
size: .
length: 15
V: TRBV5-1

CDR3: CASSTAGGQETQYF
DNA: TGCGCCAGCAGCACAGCGGGGGGCCAAGAGACCCAGTACTTC
J: TRBJ2-5
D: TRBD2
size: .
length: 14
V: TRBV5-1

CDR3: CASSLDGVNTEAFF
DNA: TGCGCCAGCAGCTTGGACGGGGTGAACACTGAAGCTTTCTTT
J: TRBJ1-1
D: .
size: .
length: 14
V: TRBV5-1

CDR3: CASSLPFRGGDGYTF
DNA: TGTGCCAGCAGCTTACCCTTTAGGGGAGGAGATGGCTACACCTTC
J: TRBJ1-2
D: .
size: .
length: 15
V: TRBV7-2

CDR3: CASSKTGWGRQYF
DNA: TGTGCCAGCAGTAAGACAGGGTGGGGTCGGCAGTACTTC
J: TRBJ2-7
D: TRBD1
size: .
length: 13
V: TRBV6-5

CDR3: CATSNPGQGPNEQFF
DNA: TGTGCCACCAGTAACCCGGGACAGGGGCCAAATGAGCAGTTCTTC
J: TRBJ2-1
D: TRBD1
size: few
length: 15
V: TRBV24-1

CDR3: CASSISTGPVGPQHF
DNA: TGTGCCAGCAGTATTTCGACAGGACCCGTCGGGCCCCAGCATTTT
J: TRBJ1-5
D: .
size: .
length: 15
V: TRBV2

CDR3: CASSLSVVAGGPDEQFF
DNA: TGTGCCAGCAGCCTGAGCGTGGTAGCGGGGGGGCCAGATGAGCAGTTCTTC
J: TRBJ2-1
D: TRBD2
size: once
length: 17
V: TRBV7-2

CDR3: CASSPRGTGVINEQYF
DNA: TGTGCCAGTAGTCCTAGGGGGACAGGGGTCATCAACGAGCAGTACTTC
J: TRBJ2-7
D: TRBD1
size: .
length: 16
V: TRBV19

CDR3: CASSWASGGPQNEQFF
DNA: TGCGCCAGCAGTTGGGCTAGCGGGGGGCCACAGAATGAGCAGTTCTTC
J: TRBJ2-1
D: TRBD2
size: .
length: 16
V: TRBV10-1

CDR3: CASSSTGGTGDTQYF
DNA: TGTGCCAGCAGCTCGACAGGGGGCACCGGGGATACGCAGTATTTT
J: TRBJ2-3
D: TRBD1
size: .
length: 15
V: TRBV7-3

CDR3: CASSYSTNGYTF
DNA: TGTGCCAGTAGTTATTCGACAAATGGCTACACCTTC
J: TRBJ1-2
D: .
size: .
length: 12
V: TRBV19

CDR3: CASSFGTGGETQYF
DNA: TGTGCCAGCAGCTTCGGGACAGGGGGGGAGACCCAGTACTTC
J: TRBJ2-5
D: TRBD1
size: .
length: 14
V: TRBV5-4

CDR3: CASSSATGRSSYEQYF
DNA: TGTGCCAGCAGTTCCGCGACAGGGCGGTCTTCCTACGAGCAGTACTTC
J: TRBJ2-7
D: TRBD1
size: once
length: 16
V: TRBV28

CDR3: CASSLFSQNTEAFF
DNA: TGTGCCAGCAGCTTGTTTAGTCAGAACACTGAAGCTTTCTTT
J: TRBJ1-1
D: .
size: .
length: 14
V: TRBV5-6

CDR3: CAWTRDSYTEAFF
DNA: TGTGCCTGGACCCGGGACAGCTACACTGAAGCTTTCTTT
J: TRBJ1-1
D: TRBD1
size: .
length: 13
V: TRBV30

CDR3: CASSPTGADEKLFF
DNA: TGTGCCAGCAGTCCTACAGGGGCTGACGAAAAACTGTTTTTT
J: TRBJ1-4
D: TRBD1
size: .
length: 14
V: TRBV28

CDR3: CATSNGVGYGYTF
DNA: TGTGCCACCAGCAACGGGGTGGGCTATGGCTACACCTTC
J: TRBJ1-2
D: .
size: .
length: 13
V: TRBV15

CDR3: CASSLWGLNQPQHF
DNA: TGTGCCAGCAGCTTATGGGGGCTGAATCAGCCCCAGCATTTT
J: TRBJ1-5
D: .
size: .
length: 14
V: TRBV5-6